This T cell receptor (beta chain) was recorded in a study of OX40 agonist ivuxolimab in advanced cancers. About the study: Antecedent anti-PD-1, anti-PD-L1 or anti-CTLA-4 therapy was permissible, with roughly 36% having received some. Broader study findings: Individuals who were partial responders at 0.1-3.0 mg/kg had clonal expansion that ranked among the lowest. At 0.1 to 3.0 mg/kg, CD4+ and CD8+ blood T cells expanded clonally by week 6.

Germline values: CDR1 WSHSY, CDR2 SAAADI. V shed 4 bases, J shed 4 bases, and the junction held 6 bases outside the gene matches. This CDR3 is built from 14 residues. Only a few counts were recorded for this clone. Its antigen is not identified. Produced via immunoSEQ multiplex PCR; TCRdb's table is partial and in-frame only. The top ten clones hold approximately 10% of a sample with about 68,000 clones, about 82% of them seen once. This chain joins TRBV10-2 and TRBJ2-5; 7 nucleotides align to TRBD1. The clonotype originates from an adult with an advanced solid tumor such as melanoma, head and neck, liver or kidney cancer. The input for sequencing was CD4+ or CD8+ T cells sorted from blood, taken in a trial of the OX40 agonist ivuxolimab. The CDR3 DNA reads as TGCGCCAGCAGTGCGCCGACAGGGAGAGAGACCCAGTACTTC. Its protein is CASSAPTGRETQYF.